The source of this TCR beta chain is a study of CD8 T cells in ankylosing spondylitis. TCRdb redid the calling of the 5' RACE reads with MiXCR, one entry per CDR3 protein. Here the sample spans about 270,000 distinct CDR3 sequences, 32% being singletons. The clonotype was recovered from a male donor with ankylosing spondylitis or in good health (not recorded which). Source material: blood, either unsorted or a sorted T cell fraction (not recorded which).

The CDR3 spells CMLGGEQFF. The DNA for the CDR3 is TGCATGTTGGGGGGTGAGCAGTTCTTC. This chain connects TRBV20-1 to TRBJ2-1; weak D call: TRBD2 (6 bases). CDR3 length: 9 amino acids. Germline assignment: CDR1 DFQATT and CDR2 SNEGSKA (reference sequence).